A selection of T cell receptor beta chains follows, all from one sample in a study of response to subunit inactivated influenza vaccine. TCRdb re-called the RT-PCR reads with MiXCR, one entry per CDR3 protein. Of approximately 520,000 distinct CDR3 sequences in the sample, about 15% were seen once. Sequenced here: CD4+ T cells sorted from PBMCs, sampled around 25 months after vaccination. Receptor source: a man in his fifties or sixties who received an inactivated influenza vaccine. Both conserved end residues are part of each CDR3. Fields, in order: D gene, V gene, J gene, clone size, CDR3 protein, CDR3 DNA. The D gene is left open where the match is weak. The listing skips clone size in some rows; elsewhere it reads once, few, many or a size class.

d_call: TRBD1
v_call: TRBV12-3/TRBV12-4
j_call: TRBJ1-3
clone_size: many
cdr3_aa: CASSRDSSGNTIYF
cdr3_nt: TGTGCCAGCAGTCGGGACAGCTCTGGAAACACCATATATTTT

d_call: -
v_call: TRBV9
j_call: TRBJ2-1
clone_size: -
cdr3_aa: CASSVDEGAYNEQFF
cdr3_nt: TGTGCCAGCAGCGTAGATGAAGGGGCCTACAATGAGCAGTTCTTC

d_call: TRBD2
v_call: TRBV5-4
j_call: TRBJ2-7
clone_size: -
cdr3_aa: CASSRLAGEHYEQYF
cdr3_nt: TGTGCCAGCAGCAGATTAGCGGGCGAACACTACGAGCAGTACTTC

d_call: TRBD1
v_call: TRBV29-1
j_call: TRBJ1-4
clone_size: -
cdr3_aa: CSVSLGDSRDRKLFF
cdr3_nt: TGCAGCGTCTCCCTTGGGGACAGCCGGGATCGGAAACTGTTTTTT

d_call: TRBD1
v_call: TRBV10-3
j_call: TRBJ2-2
clone_size: once
cdr3_aa: CAISGQGWELFF
cdr3_nt: TGTGCCATCAGTGGACAGGGGTGGGAGCTGTTTTTT

d_call: TRBD1
v_call: TRBV7-2
j_call: TRBJ2-3
clone_size: few
cdr3_aa: CASSLSSTGGATDTQYF
cdr3_nt: TGTGCCAGCAGCTTATCGTCGACAGGGGGCGCGACAGATACGCAGTATTTT

d_call: TRBD2
v_call: TRBV19
j_call: TRBJ2-1
clone_size: once
cdr3_aa: CASYPGGGFGNEQFF
cdr3_nt: TGTGCCAGTTACCCCGGCGGGGGGTTTGGCAATGAGCAGTTCTTC

d_call: TRBD1
v_call: TRBV30
j_call: TRBJ2-2
clone_size: -
cdr3_aa: CAWKTGTGRIRRAGELFF
cdr3_nt: TGTGCCTGGAAGACTGGGACAGGGAGGATAAGAAGAGCCGGGGAGCTGTTTTTT

d_call: -
v_call: TRBV6-5
j_call: TRBJ2-1
clone_size: -
cdr3_aa: CASSYISAPYNEQFF
cdr3_nt: TGTGCCAGCAGTTACATTAGCGCCCCGTACAATGAGCAGTTCTTC

d_call: TRBD2
v_call: TRBV6-2/TRBV6-3
j_call: TRBJ2-1
clone_size: many
cdr3_aa: CASSTRLGLAGDNEQFF
cdr3_nt: TGTGCCAGCAGCACACGCTTGGGACTAGCGGGAGACAATGAGCAGTTCTTC

d_call: -
v_call: TRBV4-3
j_call: TRBJ2-2
clone_size: -
cdr3_aa: CASSLNYEGSGELFF
cdr3_nt: TGCGCCAGCAGCCTAAACTACGAGGGATCCGGGGAGCTGTTTTTT

d_call: -
v_call: TRBV9
j_call: TRBJ2-7
clone_size: many
cdr3_aa: CASSPTAASYEQYF
cdr3_nt: TGTGCCAGCAGCCCAACTGCGGCCTCCTACGAGCAGTACTTC

d_call: -
v_call: TRBV20-1
j_call: TRBJ2-1
clone_size: -
cdr3_aa: CSAMGQRAYNEQFF
cdr3_nt: TGCAGTGCCATGGGTCAGCGGGCCTACAATGAGCAGTTCTTC

d_call: -
v_call: TRBV10-3
j_call: TRBJ1-2
clone_size: -
cdr3_aa: CAITDTEGYGYTF
cdr3_nt: TGTGCCATCACCGACACCGAGGGCTATGGCTACACCTTC

d_call: -
v_call: TRBV5-1
j_call: TRBJ1-4
clone_size: few
cdr3_aa: CASSSTQGRSEKLFF
cdr3_nt: TGCGCCAGCAGTTCTACCCAGGGAAGATCGGAAAAACTGTTTTTT

d_call: TRBD2
v_call: TRBV20-1
j_call: TRBJ2-5
clone_size: -
cdr3_aa: CSATRRAGQETQYF
cdr3_nt: TGCAGTGCCACAAGGCGAGCGGGGCAAGAGACCCAGTACTTC

d_call: TRBD1
v_call: TRBV12-3/TRBV12-4
j_call: TRBJ1-6
clone_size: -
cdr3_aa: CASSWDRSSPLHF
cdr3_nt: TGTGCCAGCAGTTGGGACAGGAGCTCACCCCTCCACTTT

d_call: -
v_call: TRBV7-2
j_call: TRBJ1-2
clone_size: many
cdr3_aa: CASSQGSSYGYTF
cdr3_nt: TGTGCCAGCAGCCAGGGGTCCTCGTATGGCTACACCTTC

d_call: TRBD1
v_call: TRBV10-2
j_call: TRBJ1-1
clone_size: few
cdr3_aa: CASRWTGQNTEAFF
cdr3_nt: TGCGCCAGCAGATGGACAGGGCAGAACACTGAAGCTTTCTTT

d_call: -
v_call: TRBV7-2
j_call: TRBJ2-5
clone_size: -
cdr3_aa: CASSGRGFQETQYF
cdr3_nt: TGTGCCAGCAGCGGTCGGGGGTTCCAAGAGACCCAGTACTTC